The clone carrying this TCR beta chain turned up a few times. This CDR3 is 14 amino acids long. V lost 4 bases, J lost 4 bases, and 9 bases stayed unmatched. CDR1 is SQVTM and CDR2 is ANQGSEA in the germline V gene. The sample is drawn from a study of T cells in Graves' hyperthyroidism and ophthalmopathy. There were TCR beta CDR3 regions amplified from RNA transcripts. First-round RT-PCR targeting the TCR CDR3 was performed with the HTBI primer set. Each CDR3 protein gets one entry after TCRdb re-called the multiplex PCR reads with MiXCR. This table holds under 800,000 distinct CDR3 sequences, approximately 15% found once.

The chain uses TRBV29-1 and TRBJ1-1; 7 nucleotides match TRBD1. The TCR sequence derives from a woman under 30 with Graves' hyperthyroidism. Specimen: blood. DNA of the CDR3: TGCAGCGTTGCCAGGGGGTATGGGAGCACTGAAGCTTTCTTT. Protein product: CSVARGYGSTEAFF.